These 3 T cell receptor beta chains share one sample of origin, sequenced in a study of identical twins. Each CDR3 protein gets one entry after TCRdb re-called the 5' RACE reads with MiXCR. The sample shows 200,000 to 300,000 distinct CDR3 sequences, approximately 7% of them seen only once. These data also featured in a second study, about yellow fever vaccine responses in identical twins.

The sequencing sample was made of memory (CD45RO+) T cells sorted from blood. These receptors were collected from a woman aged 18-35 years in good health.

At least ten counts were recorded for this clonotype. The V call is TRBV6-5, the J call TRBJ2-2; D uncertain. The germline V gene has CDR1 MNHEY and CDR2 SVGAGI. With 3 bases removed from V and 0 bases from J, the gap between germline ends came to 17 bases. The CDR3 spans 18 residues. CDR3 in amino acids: CASSYPTVWGTNTGELFF. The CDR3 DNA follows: TGTGCCAGCAGTTATCCTACCGTTTGGGGTACGAACACCGGGGAGCTGTTTTTT.

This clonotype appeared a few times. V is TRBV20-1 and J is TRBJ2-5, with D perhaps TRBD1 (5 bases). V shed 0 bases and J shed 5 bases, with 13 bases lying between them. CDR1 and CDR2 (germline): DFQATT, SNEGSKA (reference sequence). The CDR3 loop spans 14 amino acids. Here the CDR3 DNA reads TGCAGTGCTAGAGATGGGGCGGAGTTGGAGACCCAGTACTTC. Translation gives CSARDGAELETQYF.

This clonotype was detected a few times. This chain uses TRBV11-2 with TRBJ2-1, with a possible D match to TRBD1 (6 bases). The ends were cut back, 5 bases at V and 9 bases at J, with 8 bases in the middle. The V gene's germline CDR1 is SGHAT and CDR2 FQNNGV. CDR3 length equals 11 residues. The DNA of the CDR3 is TGTGCCAGCAGCAGGGGGTCTGAGCAGTTCTTC. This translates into CASSRGSEQFF.